The next 22 T cell receptor beta chains were all read from a single sample in a study of blood T cell repertoires in COVID-19. Profiling relied on immunoSEQ multiplex PCR, and the TCRdb table lists in-frame clones only, not all of them. The table has around 140,000 clones, 60% to 85% seen once. Sample: peripheral blood. The receptor set was obtained from a man aged 45-65 years with acute or convalescent COVID-19.

This rearrangement joins TRBV7-8 to TRBJ2-5; D is perhaps TRBD1 (5 bases). Germline CDR1 reads SGHVS; CDR2 reads FQNEAQ. The V end lost 5 bases, the J end lost 2 bases, and 15 bases lay between the germline ends. The CDR3 is 15 amino acids. CDR3 bases: TGTGCCAGCAGCCAGGACACCTACCCGCAAGAGACCCAGTACTTC. Amino acid sequence: CASSQDTYPQETQYF. The complete variable domain, with remaining parts taken from reference TRBV7-8 and TRBJ2-5, reads GAGVSQSPRYKVAKRGQDVALRCDPISGHVSLFWYQQALGQGPEFLTYFQNEAQLDKSGLPSDRFFAERPEGSVSTLKIQRTQQEDSAVYLCASSQDTYPQETQYFGPGTRLLVL.

This chain links TRBV30 with TRBJ1-1; a weak D match, TRBD1 (5 bases). The length of the CDR3 is 18 residues. Germline V gene data show CDR1 as GTSNPN and CDR2 as SVGIG (reference sequence). The V end was cut by 2 bases, the J end by 3 bases, with 25 bases between. The CDR3 spells CAWSNLQGSRGDYTEAFF. The CDR3 nucleotides are TGTGCCTGGAGTAACTTGCAGGGATCACGAGGGGACTACACTGAAGCTTTCTTT.

The chain combines TRBV7-2 with TRBJ1-4; D is ambiguous. The CDR3 has 14 residues. V gave up 1 base and J gave up 4 bases, with 7 bases separating them. Germline V gene data show CDR1 as SGHTA and CDR2 as FQGNSA. CDR3 residues: CASSLGTVNEKLFF. CDR3 in DNA: TGTGCCAGCAGCTTAGGCACAGTTAATGAAAAACTGTTTTTT.

The V call is TRBV19, the J call TRBJ1-1; 7 bases fit TRBD1. CDR3 size: 14 residues. Germline V gives CDR1 LNHDA, CDR2 SQIVND (reference sequence). Trimming took 5 bases from V and 6 from J; bases not matched to a gene: 9. The CDR3 DNA is TGTGCCAGTAGTTTCGACAGGGTCAAACCTGAAGCTTTCTTT. Translation: CASSFDRVKPEAFF.

This rearrangement joins TRBV11-2 to TRBJ1-6, with 11 bases fitting TRBD1. The CDR3 runs to 16 residues. The V gene's germline CDR1 is SGHAT and CDR2 FQNNGV. Unmatched junction bases numbered 11, after V lost 6 bases and J lost 10 bases. This CDR3 reads CASRPGGQGAKSPLHF. In DNA form, the CDR3 reads TGTGCCAGCAGGCCAGGTGGACAGGGGGCGAAGTCACCCCTCCACTTT.

V gene TRBV11-2 combines with J gene TRBJ2-7, with D unresolved. Germline V gene lookup returns CDR1 SGHAT and CDR2 FQNNGV. This CDR3 comprises 12 residues. Trimming removed 6 bases at V and 3 bases at J, with 9 bases between. This CDR3 is CASSTTYYEQYF. Written as DNA, the CDR3 is TGTGCCAGCAGTACTACTTACTACGAGCAGTACTTC.

The gene calls are TRBV7-8 and TRBJ1-1, with TRBD1 as a possible D gene (5 bases). Germline loops: CDR1 SGHVS, CDR2 FQNEAQ. The CDR3 consists of 13 residues. Trimming took 1 base from V and 6 from J, leaving 9 bases between them. The CDR3 DNA is TGTGCCAGCAGCTTAGATCGGGGGGCTGAAGCTTTCTTT. The encoded protein is CASSLDRGAEAFF.

The chain couples TRBV6-2 or TRBV6-3 to TRBJ2-3; TRBD1 matches at 8 bases. The CDR3 spans 14 residues. Per the germline V gene, CDR1 is MNHEY and CDR2 is SVGEGT. After removal of 5 bases from V and 6 bases from J, the junction contained 7 bases not matched to a gene. CDR3 sequence: CASSEGQEVDTQYF. CDR3 sequence (DNA): TGTGCCAGCAGTGAGGGACAGGAGGTCGATACGCAGTATTTT.

The rearrangement links TRBV5-1 to TRBJ2-2, with TRBD1 identical over 7 bases. This CDR3 spans 15 amino acids. Germline V CDR1 and CDR2: SGHRS, YFSETQ. V lost 2 bases, J lost 0 bases, and 1 base stayed unmatched. DNA for the CDR3: TGCGCCAGCAGCTTCGGACAGGCGAACACCGGGGAGCTGTTTTTT. Translating it yields CASSFGQANTGELFF.

The CDR3 DNA reads as TGTGCCAGCGCCCTGACAGCGCCCAATGAAAAACTGTTTTTT. It translates to CASALTAPNEKLFF. The chain couples TRBV2 to TRBJ1-4; D is perhaps TRBD1 (5 bases). CDR1 SNHLY and CDR2 FYNNEI come from the germline V gene. This CDR3 has 14 residues. V gave up 8 bases and J gave up 5 bases, with 15 bases separating them. Based on the CDR3 plus reference TRBV2 and TRBJ1-4, the full variable domain is EPEVTQTPSHQVTQMGQEVILRCVPISNHLYFYWYRQILGQKVEFLVSFYNNEISEKSEIFDDQFSVERPDGSNFTLKIRSTKLEDSAMYFCASALTAPNEKLFFGSGTQLSVL.

To note about this clone: At one boundary the junction diverges from the germline segment, which might be a read error. The chain has TRBV4-1 and TRBJ1-2; D call uncertain. CDR1 is MGHRA, CDR2 YSYEKL, per germline. CDR3 length equals 15 residues. The CDR3 protein is CASSPTYPTNSGYTF. CDR3 sequence (DNA): TGCGCCAGCAGCCCTACCTACCCGACTAACTCTGGCTACACCTTC.

This chain joins TRBV11-2 and TRBJ2-5; 7 nucleotides line up with TRBD1. This CDR3 contains 13 residues. V shed 5 bases and J 5 bases; nucleotides not matched to a gene: 5. Germline lookup yields CDR1 SGHAT and CDR2 FQNNGV. The CDR3 coding sequence is TGTGCCAGCAGCAACGACAGGGATGAGACCCAGTACTTC. It is translated as CASSNDRDETQYF.

V gene TRBV11-2 combines with J gene TRBJ1-2; 9 bases align to TRBD1. The trim removed 5 bases at V and 8 bases at J, leaving 9 bases unmatched. Germline loops: CDR1 SGHAT, CDR2 FQNNGV. This CDR3 is 14 amino acids long. The CDR3 reads CASSPPGTGLGYTF. Here the CDR3 DNA reads TGTGCCAGCAGCCCGCCGGGGACAGGGTTGGGCTACACCTTC.

The table lists this clone with a count of one. The chain is built from TRBV30 and TRBJ1-5; tentatively, D is TRBD1 (5 bases). The CDR3 is made up of 14 amino acids. Germline CDR1 GTSNPN, CDR2 SVGIG (reference sequence). Trimming stripped 3 bases from V and 2 bases from J, with 11 bases between. CDR3 DNA: TGTGCCTGGAGCACAGGTTATGGCAATCAGCCCCAGCATTTT. As protein: CAWSTGYGNQPQHF.

This clone has a single count. This chain uses TRBV5-1 with TRBJ2-5, with D perhaps matching TRBD1 (6 bases). Looked up from germline, CDR1 is SGHRS and CDR2 is YFSETQ. V lost 1 base and J lost 3, with 7 bases in between. CDR3 length: 13 residues. The CDR3 here is CASSLPGEETQYF. In nucleotides, the CDR3 is TGCGCCAGCAGCTTGCCAGGGGAAGAGACCCAGTACTTC.

The chain uses TRBV4-1 and TRBJ2-7; D remains ambiguous. The germline V gene encodes CDR1 MGHRA and CDR2 YSYEKL. The CDR3 is 14 amino acids. V was trimmed by 2 bases and J by 0 bases, leaving 8 bases between them. This chain's CDR3 is CASSQSELSYEQYF. The CDR3 coding sequence is TGCGCCAGCAGCCAAAGCGAACTCTCCTACGAGCAGTACTTC.

The V gene is TRBV30, the J gene TRBJ1-2; 12 positions agree with TRBD1. Germline V gives CDR1 GTSNPN, CDR2 SVGIG (reference sequence). V lost 5 bases to trimming and J lost 7 bases; unmatched junction nucleotides: 11. This CDR3 comprises 15 residues. The CDR3 DNA sequence: TGTGCCTGGGAGAATGATCGGGACAGGGGGCTTGGCTACACCTTC. Amino acids: CAWENDRDRGLGYTF.

CDR3: CASSWGTGANYGYTF. The CDR3 DNA reads TGCGCCAGCAGCTGGGGGACAGGGGCTAACTATGGCTACACCTTC. This rearrangement joins TRBV5-1 to TRBJ1-2; 10 bases align to TRBD1. With V trimmed by 3 bases and J by 0 bases, 2 bases remained unmatched. Germline values: CDR1 SGHRS, CDR2 YFSETQ. The CDR3 consists of 15 residues.

This chain uses TRBV5-4 with TRBJ2-4; the match to TRBD2 covers 8 bases. The CDR3 is made up of 15 amino acids. V lost 0 bases to trimming and J lost 5 bases; unmatched junction nucleotides: 4. Germline assignment: CDR1 SGHNT and CDR2 YYREEE (reference sequence). The CDR3 loop is CASSLVARGENIQYF. CDR3 nucleotide sequence: TGTGCCAGCAGCTTGGTAGCGCGGGGGGAAAACATTCAGTACTTC.

The chain is built from TRBV7-9 and TRBJ2-5; TRBD2 aligns across 12 bases. The CDR3 runs to 17 residues. Trimming took 4 bases from V and 2 from J; bases not matched to a gene: 8. Germline values: CDR1 SEHNR, CDR2 FQNEAQ (reference sequence). The CDR3 region is CASSSSVLAGGQETQYF. The CDR3 region has the DNA TGTGCCAGCAGCTCGTCCGTGCTAGCGGGGGGGCAAGAGACCCAGTACTTC.

The rearrangement links TRBV2 to TRBJ2-1, with 7 bases matching TRBD2. Per germline, CDR1 SNHLY and CDR2 FYNNEI. After removal of 2 bases from V and 8 bases from J, the junction contained 12 bases not matched to a gene. This CDR3 spans 16 amino acids. The CDR3 bases are TGTGCCAGCAGTGAACTGGGGGGGTTTTCGGGCGATGAGCAGTTCTTC. Protein product: CASSELGGFSGDEQFF. The full variable domain, completed using reference TRBV2 and TRBJ2-1, is EPEVTQTPSHQVTQMGQEVILRCVPISNHLYFYWYRQILGQKVEFLVSFYNNEISEKSEIFDDQFSVERPDGSNFTLKIRSTKLEDSAMYFCASSELGGFSGDEQFFGPGTRLTVL.

The chain is built from TRBV11-3 and TRBJ2-7; 9 bases agree with TRBD2. The CDR3 is 15 residues long. V was clipped by 6 bases and J by 3 bases; unmatched bases: 9. Germline V gene sequence: CDR1 SGHNT, CDR2 YENEEA. CDR3 protein: CASSRKAGGLYEQYV. The CDR3 bases are TGTGCCAGCAGTCGTAAAGCGGGGGGACTCTACGAGCAGTACGTC.